This is a list of T cell receptor beta chains from one sample in a study of shared clonotypes between healthy human individuals. Measured with immunoSEQ multiplex PCR; TCRdb has only the in-frame clones, and not every one. Of around 330,000 clones in the sample, about 74% were seen once. Specimen: memory CD4+ T cells sorted from blood. Receptors were obtained from a young man in good health. Both conserved end residues are part of each CDR3. D genes are given only for firm matches. Rows may omit the clone size; those that give it use once, few, many or a size class.

d_gene	abundance	v_gene	j_gene	CDR3nt	CDR3aa
NA	few	TRBV28	TRBJ2-2	TGTGCCAGCAGTTTTCTGGCCGGCGGGGAGCTGTTTTTT	CASSFLAGGELFF
TRBD2	few	TRBV18	TRBJ2-1	TGTGCCAGCTCACCACCGGGCGGGAGAGTCTACAATGAGCAGTTCTTC	CASSPPGGRVYNEQFF
NA	NA	TRBV4-1	TRBJ2-2	TGCGCCAGCAGCCAGGCAAACATGGGGTTTACCGGGGAGCTGTTTTTT	CASSQANMGFTGELFF
TRBD1	NA	TRBV18	TRBJ2-3	TGTGCCAGCTCACCCGGGACAGGGTTCACAGATACGCAGTATTTT	CASSPGTGFTDTQYF
NA	NA	TRBV6-1	TRBJ1-5	TGTGCCAGCACCCCCAGGGGTGAAGTGGGACAGCCCCAGCATTTT	CASTPRGEVGQPQHF
NA	NA	TRBV7-2	TRBJ2-7	TGTGCCAGCAGCCTAGCGCAGTGGAGCTCCTACGAGCAGTACTTC	CASSLAQWSSYEQYF
TRBD2	NA	TRBV28	TRBJ2-3	TGTGCCAGCAGTCTACTAGCGGGGGGCACAGATACGCAGTATTTT	CASSLLAGGTDTQYF
TRBD1	once	TRBV27	TRBJ2-7	TGTGCCAGCAGTTCACCTTCCGGGACAGGGAAAACCTACGAGCAGTACTTC	CASSSPSGTGKTYEQYF
NA	NA	TRBV6-5	TRBJ1-1	TGTGCCAGCAGCCCCATCGACAGAGGTAACGCTTTCTTT	CASSPIDRGNAFF
NA	NA	TRBV5-1	TRBJ1-2	TGCGCCAGCAGCTTGGGCCAGTCAAAGGGGTATGGCTACACCTTC	CASSLGQSKGYGYTF
NA	NA	TRBV25-1	TRBJ1-1	TGTGCCAGCATCCCGGGGGCGAACACTGAAGCTTTCTTT	CASIPGANTEAFF
NA	NA	TRBV28	TRBJ1-4	TGTGCCAGCAGTTTATACCTCAAGGAAAAACTGTTTTTT	CASSLYLKEKLFF
NA	NA	TRBV5-1	TRBJ2-3	TGCGCCAGCAGCTTGGACCTACCCCATACGCAGTATTTT	CASSLDLPHTQYF
TRBD1	many	TRBV2	TRBJ2-3	TGTGCCAGCAGTGAAAGGGACAGGGACACAGATACGCAGTATTTT	CASSERDRDTDTQYF
NA	NA	TRBV19	TRBJ2-7	TGTGCCAGTAGTATAGCCAGAGGGAGCTCCTACGAGCAGTACTTC	CASSIARGSSYEQYF
TRBD2	NA	TRBV29-1	TRBJ2-1	TGCAGCGTTAGCGGGAGACTGAGTGAGCAGTTCTTC	CSVSGRLSEQFF
TRBD2	NA	TRBV19	TRBJ2-7	TGTGCCAGTAGTATGACTAGCGCGAGCTCCTACGAGCAGTACTTC	CASSMTSASSYEQYF
NA	NA	TRBV14	TRBJ2-7	TGTGCCAGCAGCCATAAACCAGGTGGCGAGCAGTACTTC	CASSHKPGGEQYF
NA	many	TRBV7-9	TRBJ1-1	TGTGCCAGCAGCCAACAGACGAACACTGAAGCTTTCTTT	CASSQQTNTEAFF
NA	NA	TRBV11-2	TRBJ1-3	TGTGCCAGCAGCTTAGATTCCAAATCTGGAAACACCATATATTTT	CASSLDSKSGNTIYF
NA	NA	TRBV5-4	TRBJ2-1	TGTGCCAGCAGCTTGGGTTCTTATGCGGGTGAGCAGTTCTTC	CASSLGSYAGEQFF
NA	few	TRBV23-1	TRBJ2-1	TGCGCCAGCAGTCAATCTATGGGGCTAACCAACAATGAGCAGTTCTTC	CASSQSMGLTNNEQFF
TRBD1	NA	TRBV5-1	TRBJ2-5	TGCGCCAGCAGCTTGACCTTGGGACAGGCGTACCAAGAGACCCAGTACTTC	CASSLTLGQAYQETQYF
TRBD1	NA	TRBV5-4	TRBJ2-2	TGTGCCAGCAGCTCCGGGACAGGTAACACCGGGGAGCTGTTTTTT	CASSSGTGNTGELFF
NA	few	TRBV18	TRBJ2-1	TGTGCCAGCTCACCCGGACTTTACAATGAGCAGTTCTTC	CASSPGLYNEQFF
NA	NA	TRBV2	TRBJ1-1	TGTGCCAGCAGCACACCGCGGGGTAGGAACACTGAAGCTTTCTTT	CASSTPRGRNTEAFF
NA	few	TRBV11-2	TRBJ2-7	TGTGCCAGCAGCCCCGTCGCAAGGCAGGGCTCCTACGAGCAGTACTTC	CASSPVARQGSYEQYF
NA	NA	TRBV7-6	TRBJ2-5	TGTGCCAGCAGCGCAGACGGGGTGGGCCAAGAGACCCAGTACTTC	CASSADGVGQETQYF
NA	NA	TRBV5-1	TRBJ2-3	TGCGCCAGCAGCAGTGCGGCAGCTAGCACAGATACGCAGTATTTT	CASSSAAASTDTQYF
NA	NA	TRBV5-6	TRBJ1-1	TGTGCCAGCAGCGCAGTTATGACGAACACTGAAGCTTTCTTT	CASSAVMTNTEAFF
TRBD1	NA	TRBV2	TRBJ2-7	TGTGCCAGCAGAGAGCGGGGACAGGGGGACTACGAGCAGTACTTC	CASRERGQGDYEQYF
NA	few	TRBV18	TRBJ1-5	TGTGCCAGCTCACCCGTTGGGGCAGGCTCAGGGCAGCCCCAGCATTTT	CASSPVGAGSGQPQHF
NA	NA	TRBV29-1	TRBJ2-7	TGCAGCACGCCCCATGGTGGGCAGTACTTC	CSTPHGGQYF
NA	NA	TRBV28	TRBJ2-1	TGTGCCAGCAGACAAAACCGGGCAGGTAGCTACAATGAGCAGTTCTTC	CASRQNRAGSYNEQFF
NA	NA	TRBV7-2	TRBJ2-7	TGTGCCAGCAGCTTAAATGTCGGGAGCTTCAACGAGCAGTACTTC	CASSLNVGSFNEQYF
TRBD2	NA	TRBV4-3	TRBJ2-3	TGCGCCAGCAGCCAAGACCCCTGGGGCGGGAGTTCCTCGGCGACGCAGTATTTT	CASSQDPWGGSSSATQYF
TRBD1	NA	TRBV19	TRBJ1-5	TGTGCCAGTAGTGGAGACAGGGGGCCGAGGAGCAATCAGCCCCAGCATTTT	CASSGDRGPRSNQPQHF
TRBD1	NA	TRBV6-4	TRBJ2-1	TGTGCCAGCAGTGACCGCGGGACAGGGCTCAACAATGAGCAGTTCTTC	CASSDRGTGLNNEQFF
NA	NA	TRBV19	TRBJ2-1	TGTGCCAGTAGTATCCTAGCTGGCAATGAGCAGTTCTTC	CASSILAGNEQFF
TRBD1	NA	TRBV5-1	TRBJ2-7	TGCGCCAGCAGTCCCTCTTCAAGACAGGGAAATAACGAGCAGTACTTC	CASSPSSRQGNNEQYF
NA	NA	TRBV19	TRBJ2-1	TGTGCCAGTAGTACCTCCCAACTAGCTAACTACAATGAGCAGTTCTTC	CASSTSQLANYNEQFF
NA	once	TRBV6-5	TRBJ2-7	TGTGCCAGCAGTTACGGGCTAGCGTCCGAGCAGTACTTC	CASSYGLASEQYF
NA	NA	TRBV14	TRBJ1-1	TGTGCCAGCAGCCTGAGGACGGGAAGGAACACTGAAGCTTTCTTT	CASSLRTGRNTEAFF
NA	NA	TRBV10-2	TRBJ2-1	TGCGCCAGCTGGCGGAGCCCCTCTAGCTCCTACAATGAGCAGTTCTTC	CASWRSPSSSYNEQFF
NA	once	TRBV10-2	TRBJ1-1	TGCGCCAGCAGTGACCAGGGGAACACTGAAGCTTTCTTT	CASSDQGNTEAFF
NA	few	TRBV25-1	TRBJ1-1	TGTGCCAGCAGTGCCAACAGGGTCGCTTTCTTT	CASSANRVAFF
TRBD2	NA	TRBV5-8	TRBJ2-3	TGTGCCAGCAGCTCGGGGGGTAGCGGGAGTTTGGCAGATACGCAGTATTTT	CASSSGGSGSLADTQYF
NA	few	TRBV5-8	TRBJ2-1	TGTGCCAGCAGCCACGTGGGACATCTTCGGGAGGCGTCCTACAATGAGCAGTTCTTC	CASSHVGHLREASYNEQFF
NA	NA	TRBV4-3	TRBJ1-4	TGCGCCAGCAGCCAAAAAAGGGCGCCCCTAGAAAAACTGTTTTTT	CASSQKRAPLEKLFF
TRBD2	NA	TRBV9	TRBJ2-2	TGTGCCAGCAGCGTGGGACTAGGAGCGAACGGGGAGCTGTTTTTT	CASSVGLGANGELFF
TRBD1	NA	TRBV13	TRBJ1-3	TGTGCCAGCAGCTCAACAGGGGGCGCGTCAAGAAACACCATATATTTT	CASSSTGGASRNTIYF
TRBD1	NA	TRBV6-5	TRBJ2-7	TGTGCCAGCAGCGAAACCGGGACAGACTACGAGCAGTACTTC	CASSETGTDYEQYF
TRBD1	NA	TRBV19	TRBJ1-1	TGTGCCAGTGGGGACAGGATGAACACTGAAGCTTTCTTT	CASGDRMNTEAFF